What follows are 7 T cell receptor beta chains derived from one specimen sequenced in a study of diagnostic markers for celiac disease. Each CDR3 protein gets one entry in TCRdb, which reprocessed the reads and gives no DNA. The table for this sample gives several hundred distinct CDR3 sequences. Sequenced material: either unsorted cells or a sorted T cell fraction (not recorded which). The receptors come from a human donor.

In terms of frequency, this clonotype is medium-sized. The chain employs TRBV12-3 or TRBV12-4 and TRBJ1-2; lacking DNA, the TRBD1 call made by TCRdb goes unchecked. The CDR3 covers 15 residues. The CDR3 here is CASSPQAGAGLSYTF.

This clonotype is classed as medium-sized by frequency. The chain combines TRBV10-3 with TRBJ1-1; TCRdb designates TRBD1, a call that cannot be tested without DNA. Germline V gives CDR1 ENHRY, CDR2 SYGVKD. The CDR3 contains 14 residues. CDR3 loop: CAIHAGGAATEAFF.

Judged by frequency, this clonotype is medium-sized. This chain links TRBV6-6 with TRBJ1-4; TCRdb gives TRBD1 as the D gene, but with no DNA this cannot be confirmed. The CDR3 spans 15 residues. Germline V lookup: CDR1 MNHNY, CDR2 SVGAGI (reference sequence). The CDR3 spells CASRGHGPVNEKLFF.

Here the CDR3 reads CASSSVAGQDYTEAFF. This chain joins TRBV4-2 and TRBJ1-1; the TCRdb call, TRBD1, lacks DNA for checking. CDR3 length: 16 amino acids. Germline lookup yields CDR1 LGHNA and CDR2 YNFKEQ.

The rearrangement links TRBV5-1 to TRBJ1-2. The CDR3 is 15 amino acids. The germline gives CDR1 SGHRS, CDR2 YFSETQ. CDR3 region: CASSRATDTNYGYTF.

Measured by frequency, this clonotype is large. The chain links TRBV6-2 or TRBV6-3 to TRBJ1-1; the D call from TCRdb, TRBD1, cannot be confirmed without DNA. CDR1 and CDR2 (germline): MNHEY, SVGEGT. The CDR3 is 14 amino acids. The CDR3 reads CASSLTGESTEAFF.

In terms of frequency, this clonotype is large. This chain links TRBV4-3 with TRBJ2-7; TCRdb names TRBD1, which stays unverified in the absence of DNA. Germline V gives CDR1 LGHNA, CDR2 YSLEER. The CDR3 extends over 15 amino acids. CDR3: CASSSSQGLSYEQYF.